This T cell receptor (beta chain) was observed in a study of identical twins. Every donor was a healthy Caucasian. This CDR3 region has 12 residues. Trimming shortened V by 0 bases and J by 2 bases, and 3 bases separated the two germline ends. Germline CDR1 is SGDLS and CDR2 is YYNGEE. TCRdb re-derived calls from the 5' RACE reads in MiXCR, one entry per CDR3 protein. Here the sample spans 260,000 or so distinct CDR3 sequences, 7.5% being singletons. These data also formed part of another study, on yellow fever vaccine responses in identical twins.

This TCR was sampled from a woman under 30 in good health. Sequencing input: CD8+ T cells sorted from blood. V gene TRBV9 combines with J gene TRBJ2-7; D is uncertain. The CDR3 DNA follows: TGTGCCAGCAGCGTAGGCCCCTACGAGCAGTACTTC. This sequence encodes CASSVGPYEQYF.